Below are 27 T cell receptor beta chains sequenced from a single sample in a study of blood T cell repertoires in COVID-19. Assay used: immunoSEQ multiplex PCR; TCRdb lists only in-frame clones, some missing. This repertoire shows approximately 260,000 clones, 90% found once; its top ten account for 2.1%. Sequencing used peripheral blood. These receptors were taken from a woman aged 60-70 years with COVID-19, enrolled during active disease.

The chain links TRBV2 to TRBJ2-7; D might be TRBD2 (5 bases). V was trimmed by 6 bases and J by 4 bases, leaving 10 bases between them. This CDR3 has 12 residues. CDR1 and CDR2 (germline): SNHLY, FYNNEI. CDR3 bases: TGTGCCAGCAGCGGGAATTTATACGAGCAGTACTTC. Protein product: CASSGNLYEQYF.

The chain uses TRBV25-1 and TRBJ1-1, with D perhaps TRBD1 (6 bases). CDR3 length: 14 residues. V lost 4 bases and J lost 3, with 12 bases in between. Germline values: CDR1 MGHDK, CDR2 SYGVNS. CDR3: CASSAQGVDTEAFF. CDR3 sequence (DNA): TGTGCCAGCAGTGCACAGGGTGTGGACACTGAAGCTTTCTTT. Based on the CDR3 plus reference TRBV25-1 and TRBJ1-1, the full variable domain is EADIYQTPRYLVIGTGKKITLECSQTMGHDKMYWYQQDPGMELHLIHYSYGVNSTEKGDLSSESTVSRIRTEHFPLTLESARPSHTSQYLCASSAQGVDTEAFFGQGTRLTVV.

This chain uses TRBV9 with TRBJ1-2, with 8 positions matching TRBD1. Trimming took 3 bases from V and 2 from J; bases not matched to a gene: 3. CDR1 SGDLS and CDR2 YYNGEE come from the germline V gene. This CDR3 is built from 14 residues. The CDR3 is CASSAQGDNYGYTF. In nucleotides, the CDR3 is TGTGCCAGCAGCGCACAGGGGGACAACTATGGCTACACCTTC.

The CDR3, as DNA: TGTGCCAGCAGCTCCGGGGTGAGTCAGCCCCAGCATTTT. Amino acids: CASSSGVSQPQHF. This chain joins TRBV11-2 and TRBJ1-5, with unresolved D. Germline V gene data show CDR1 as SGHAT and CDR2 as FQNNGV. V was trimmed by 4 bases and J by 6 bases, leaving 10 bases between them. The CDR3 totals 13 residues. The full variable domain, completed using reference TRBV11-2 and TRBJ1-5, is EAGVAQSPRYKIIEKRQSVAFWCNPISGHATLYWYQQILGQGPKLLIQFQNNGVVDDSQLPKDRFSAERLKGVDSTLKIQPAKLEDSAVYLCASSSGVSQPQHFGDGTRLSIL.

This chain joins TRBV11-3 and TRBJ2-3; the match to TRBD1 covers 8 bases. V trimming: 5 bases; J trimming: 6 bases; junction bases outside the gene matches: 10. CDR3 length: 15 residues. CDR1 and CDR2 (germline): SGHNT, YENEEA. For the CDR3, the DNA is TGTGCCAGCAGCCCCGGGACTCAGGGGGCCGATACGCAGTATTTT. Amino acid sequence: CASSPGTQGADTQYF.

As DNA, the CDR3 is TGTGCCAGCAGTGATTCAGGAAATTCACCCCTCCACTTT. This encodes CASSDSGNSPLHF. This rearrangement joins TRBV25-1 to TRBJ1-6; D unresolved. CDR1 MGHDK and CDR2 SYGVNS come from the germline V gene. This CDR3 comprises 13 residues. Trimming pared 3 bases from V and 7 bases from J, leaving 7 bases between. Supplemented by reference TRBV25-1 and TRBJ1-6, the full variable domain reads EADIYQTPRYLVIGTGKKITLECSQTMGHDKMYWYQQDPGMELHLIHYSYGVNSTEKGDLSSESTVSRIRTEHFPLTLESARPSHTSQYLCASSDSGNSPLHFGNGTRLTVT.

The chain carries TRBV7-3 and TRBJ2-5, with D perhaps TRBD1 (5 bases). Trimming left V 2 bases short and J 3 bases short, with 13 bases between. The CDR3 has 15 amino acids. The germline V gene encodes CDR1 SGHTA and CDR2 FQGTGA. This chain's CDR3 is CASSLGQGFEETQYF. CDR3 bases: TGTGCCAGCAGCTTAGGGCAGGGCTTCGAAGAGACCCAGTACTTC.

The chain combines TRBV7-3 with TRBJ2-3, with TRBD2 matching over 11 bases. CDR3 size: 16 residues. The germline gives CDR1 SGHTA, CDR2 FQGTGA. V was clipped by 5 bases and J by 6 bases; unmatched bases: 10. Written as DNA, the CDR3 is TGTGCCAGCAGCCCCGATAGACTAGCGGGGACGGATACGCAGTATTTT. This sequence encodes CASSPDRLAGTDTQYF.

The rearrangement joins TRBV5-6 to TRBJ1-2, with D maybe TRBD1 (5 bases). With 0 bases removed from V and 4 bases from J, the gap between germline ends came to 16 bases. Germline V gene data show CDR1 as SGHDT and CDR2 as YYEEEE. This CDR3 comprises 16 residues. The chain's CDR3 is CASSLVGDPVIYGYTF. As DNA, the CDR3 is TGTGCCAGCAGCTTGGTAGGGGATCCGGTGATCTATGGCTACACCTTC.

This clone appeared a few times. The CDR3 nucleotides are TGCAGTGCTAGAGATGGAAGGGGGCAGTACTTC. This gives the protein CSARDGRGQYF. The chain links TRBV20-1 to TRBJ2-7; a possible D gene is TRBD1 (5 bases). V was pared by 0 bases and J by 9 bases, with 9 bases between. CDR1 and CDR2 (germline): DFQATT, SNEGSKA (reference sequence). There are 11 residues in the CDR3.

V gene TRBV9 combines with J gene TRBJ2-5; 11 positions agree with TRBD2. V shed 4 bases, J shed 5 bases, and the junction held 4 bases outside the gene matches. This CDR3 spans 14 amino acids. Germline loops: CDR1 SGDLS, CDR2 YYNGEE. CDR3 DNA sequence: TGTGCCAGCAGCCCGACTAGCGGGGCGGAGACCCAGTACTTC. Translating it yields CASSPTSGAETQYF.

The J gene is TRBJ2-2, the V gene TRBV4-3; 9 nucleotides line up with TRBD2. Losses at the gene ends were 5 bases for V and 5 bases for J; bases not matched to a gene: 6. This CDR3 region has 15 residues. CDR1 and CDR2 from the germline V gene are LGHNA and YSLEER. CDR3 protein: CASSRAGGQTGELFF. In DNA form, the CDR3 reads TGCGCCAGCAGCAGGGCGGGGGGGCAAACCGGGGAGCTGTTTTTT.

The rearrangement links TRBV30 to TRBJ2-7; D is possibly TRBD2 (5 bases). Trimming removed 3 bases at V and 3 bases at J, with 6 bases between. Per germline, CDR1 GTSNPN and CDR2 SVGIG (reference sequence). The CDR3 contains 11 residues. This chain's CDR3 is CAWRDFYEQYF. CDR3 DNA sequence: TGTGCCTGGAGGGACTTCTACGAGCAGTACTTC.

The chain recombines TRBV7-3 with TRBJ2-5, with 7 bases matching TRBD2. This CDR3 comprises 15 residues. V was pared by 3 bases and J by 0 bases, with 4 bases of the junction left unmatched. CDR1 and CDR2 from the germline V gene are SGHTA and FQGTGA. DNA for the CDR3: TGTGCCAGCAGCTTGGGGGGGACCAACCAAGAGACCCAGTACTTC. Protein: CASSLGGTNQETQYF.

This clone was detected a few times. The rearrangement uses TRBV30 and TRBJ1-5, with D hard to call. CDR1 is GTSNPN, CDR2 SVGIG, per germline (reference sequence). Between the trimmed V and J ends, which lost 0 bases and 1 base, there was a span of 7 bases. The CDR3 length is 14 residues. The CDR3 region is CAWSVGGSNQPQHF. The CDR3 bases are TGTGCCTGGAGTGTCGGCGGCAGCAATCAGCCCCAGCATTTT.

This clone was seen only a few times. This chain connects TRBV19 to TRBJ1-6; 8 bases fit TRBD1. The germline V gene encodes CDR1 LNHDA and CDR2 SQIVND (reference sequence). Trimming at V came to 2 bases and at J to 8 bases, leaving 8 bases not matched to a gene. The CDR3 consists of 16 residues. In DNA, the CDR3 is TGTGCCAGTAGTATAACGCAGGGGGCCTTCGATTCACCCCTCCACTTT. The encoded protein is CASSITQGAFDSPLHF. Supplemented by reference TRBV19 and TRBJ1-6, the full variable domain reads DGGITQSPKYLFRKEGQNVTLSCEQNLNHDAMYWYRQDPGQGLRLIYYSQIVNDFQKGDIAEGYSVSREKKESFPLTVTSAQKNPTAFYLCASSITQGAFDSPLHFGNGTRLTVT.

This sequence joins TRBV7-9 and TRBJ1-5, with D unclear. The CDR3 is made up of 13 amino acids. The germline V gene encodes CDR1 SEHNR and CDR2 FQNEAQ (reference sequence). V was pared by 3 bases and J by 5 bases, with 8 bases between. The CDR3 DNA follows: TGTGCCAGCAGCTTCGGGGAAGATCAGCCCCAGCATTTT. Amino acid sequence: CASSFGEDQPQHF.

The CDR3 here is CASSQGRFSRGHGHEQFF. The CDR3 DNA is TGTGCCAGCAGCCAAGGGCGGTTTAGTAGGGGGCATGGCCATGAGCAGTTCTTC. This chain joins TRBV3-1 (or the pseudogene TRBV3-2) and TRBJ2-1; TRBD1 matches at 7 bases. J was trimmed by 8 bases and V by 1 base; bases with no gene match: 17. Germline CDR1 reads LGHDT; CDR2 reads YNNKEL (reference sequence). CDR3 size: 18 residues.

This clone was counted once. The chain carries TRBV9 and TRBJ1-2; D call uncertain. Trimming took 0 bases from V and 8 from J, leaving 11 bases between them. Germline V gene sequence: CDR1 SGDLS, CDR2 YYNGEE. The CDR3 totals 13 residues. This chain's CDR3 is CASSVAGRGGYTF. CDR3 coding DNA: TGTGCCAGCAGCGTAGCCGGCCGAGGGGGCTACACCTTC.

The chain couples TRBV4-1 to TRBJ1-1, with D perhaps matching TRBD1 (6 bases). Germline loops: CDR1 MGHRA, CDR2 YSYEKL. The CDR3 loop spans 16 amino acids. The V end was cut by 0 bases, the J end by 1 base, with 12 bases between. This CDR3 is CASSQDGTGTNTEAFF. Written as DNA, the CDR3 is TGCGCCAGCAGCCAAGATGGTACAGGGACGAACACTGAAGCTTTCTTT.

The rearrangement links TRBV7-9 to TRBJ1-4; the D gene is possibly TRBD1 (6 bases). Germline CDR1 is SEHNR and CDR2 is FQNEAQ (reference sequence). The CDR3 is made up of 14 amino acids. The V and J ends lost 1 base and 7 bases respectively, with 10 bases between them. The CDR3: CASSLVQGFEKLFF. In nucleotides, the CDR3 is TGTGCCAGCAGCTTAGTGCAGGGGTTTGAAAAACTGTTTTTT.

In the case of this clone: The identical CDR3 is also encoded by other nucleotide sequences in the sample. The rearrangement joins TRBV6-5 to TRBJ2-5; TRBD2 is a possible D gene (7 bases). The CDR3 runs 12 residues. V dropped 6 bases and J dropped 4 bases, with 9 bases sitting between them. The germline V gene encodes CDR1 MNHEY and CDR2 SVGAGI. The CDR3 coding sequence is TGTGCCAGCAGGGGAGGGGGAGAGACCCAGTACTTC. The encoded protein is CASRGGGETQYF.

Comments on this clone: Within the sample, other DNA sequences also encode this same CDR3. This rearrangement joins TRBV5-8 to TRBJ1-5; D not resolved. Germline CDR1 reads SGHTS; CDR2 reads YDEGEE. V shed 1 base and J shed 1 base, with 9 bases lying between them. This CDR3 has 15 amino acids. CDR3 sequence (DNA): TGTGCCAGCAGCTTGATTAGAGGGAGCAATCAGCCCCAGCATTTT. Its protein is CASSLIRGSNQPQHF. Based on the CDR3 plus reference TRBV5-8 and TRBJ1-5, the full variable domain is EAGVTQSPTHLIKTRGQQATLRCSPISGHTSVYWYQQALGLGLQFLLWYDEGEERNRGNFPPRFSGRQFPNYSSELNVNALELEDSALYLCASSLIRGSNQPQHFGDGTRLSIL.

The V gene is TRBV30, the J gene TRBJ1-2; D not certain. The CDR3 covers 15 residues. With 5 bases removed from V and 2 bases from J, the gap between germline ends came to 18 bases. CDR1 and CDR2 from the germline V gene are GTSNPN and SVGIG (reference sequence). The CDR3 bases are TGTGCCTGGGCCCGAGGCCGACTGAGGAACTATGGCTACACCTTC. It specifies CAWARGRLRNYGYTF.

The chain uses TRBV5-6 and TRBJ2-5; 14 bases line up with TRBD2. Germline V gene lookup returns CDR1 SGHDT and CDR2 YYEEEE. CDR3 length equals 18 residues. The trim removed 3 bases at V and 4 bases at J, leaving 11 bases unmatched. The CDR3 DNA is TGTGCCAGCAGCTATGGGACTAGCGGGGGAAGAGGGGGAGAGACCCAGTACTTC. This codes for CASSYGTSGGRGGETQYF.

This clone was seen only a few times. This rearrangement joins TRBV5-6 to TRBJ1-4; TRBD1 might be the D (6 bases). The CDR3 spans 14 residues. V was pared by 2 bases and J by 4 bases, with 9 bases between. CDR1 is SGHDT and CDR2 is YYEEEE in the germline V gene. CDR3 DNA sequence: TGTGCCAGCAGCTTACAGGGTGTTAATGAAAAACTGTTTTTT. It yields the protein CASSLQGVNEKLFF.

This chain uses TRBV7-2 with TRBJ2-2, with D possibly matching TRBD1 (5 bases). V was pared by 1 base and J by 2 bases, with 11 bases between. The CDR3 consists of 16 residues. From germline, CDR1 is SGHTA and CDR2 FQGNSA. CDR3 DNA: TGTGCCAGCAGCTTAGTTTCCAGGGCTAACACCGGGGAGCTGTTTTTT. Translating gives CASSLVSRANTGELFF.